This T cell receptor beta chain was captured by sequencing in a study of response to subunit inactivated influenza vaccine. Study results and caveats: Seasonal influenza vaccination, on each occasion, was suggested by the authors to recruit few new T cells.

About this clonotype itself: Its matching antigen is unknown.

TCRdb re-called the RT-PCR reads with MiXCR, one entry per CDR3 protein. The profile shows about 780,000 distinct CDR3 sequences, about a fifth of them singletons. Here the sequenced sample was PBMCs from blood, taken 5 to 6 days after vaccination. This TCR came from a man aged 50-59 years who received an inactivated influenza vaccine.

Written as DNA, the CDR3 is TGTGCCAGCAGTTACGATTACAGGGGGCAATACGAGCAGTACTTC. Translating gives CASSYDYRGQYEQYF. The gene calls are TRBV6-5 and TRBJ2-7; 9 bases align to TRBD1. Trimming took 2 bases from V and 4 from J; bases not matched to a gene: 6. This CDR3 has 15 amino acids. CDR1 MNHEY and CDR2 SVGAGI come from the germline V gene.